This T cell receptor beta chain was documented in a study of T cells after yellow fever vaccination. Broader study findings: There was a possibility that FACS-sorted repertoires contained abundant clonotypes contaminating from the bulk population. At 96% for CD4 and just over 85% for CD8, most primary-vaccination clones showed up again after the booster. Just a small share of clonotypes turned up in the CD4 compartment as well as the CD8 compartment.

This clonotype was observed a few times. Its target is not known. UMIs and a universal primer site were added when TCR cDNA was made by 5'RACE template switching. TCRdb processed the 5' RACE reads anew with MiXCR; each CDR3 protein has one entry. The profile shows around 400,000 distinct CDR3 sequences, under 14% of them singletons. Sample: PBMCs, taken on the day of the first yellow fever vaccination. The TCR comes from a man between 18 and 29 years old who received the YFV17D yellow fever vaccine.

In DNA form, the CDR3 reads TGCAGTGCTAGAGGGCTTTTAAGCTCCTACGAGCAGTACTTC. Its protein product is CSARGLLSSYEQYF. This sequence joins TRBV20-1 and TRBJ2-7; D call uncertain. The CDR3 is made up of 14 amino acids. Between the trimmed V and J ends, which lost 1 base and 0 bases, there was a span of 10 bases. Germline V gene data show CDR1 as DFQATT and CDR2 as SNEGSKA (reference sequence).